A single count supports the clone carrying this TCR beta chain. Its antigen is unidentified. This record comes from a study of CD8 T cells in ankylosing spondylitis. With molecular barcodes, quantitative 5'-RACE was used to make the TCR beta libraries. TCRdb analysed the 5' RACE reads with MiXCR anew, one entry per CDR3 protein. The sample holds under 950,000 distinct CDR3 sequences; about 20% are singletons and the top ten take over 15%. General observations from the study: Ankylosing spondylitis blood appeared to carry a characteristic TCR beta motif of several highly homologous variants. Some motif variants were previously reported in reactive arthritis synovial fluid and blood. Matched ankylosing spondylitis synovial fluid reportedly contained a significantly enriched population of disease-linked clones.

This clonotype originated in a male donor with ankylosing spondylitis. Material for sequencing was blood, either unsorted or a sorted T cell fraction (not recorded which).

Written as DNA, the CDR3 is TGTGCCATCAGTGAGTCGACCGACAGGGCACGATTGGATGGCTACACCTTC. Translated, it gives CAISESTDRARLDGYTF. The genes are TRBV10-3 and TRBJ1-2, with 7 bases aligning to TRBD1. The CDR3 is 17 residues long. The V and J ends lost 0 bases and 6 bases, in that order; junction bases with no gene match: 13. Germline assignment: CDR1 ENHRY and CDR2 SYGVKD.